This paragraph reports one TCR beta chain. The sample originates from a study of control samples from healthy donors and cancer patients. The protocol was immunoSEQ multiplex PCR, while the TCRdb copy is restricted to in-frame clones and leaves out a portion. This repertoire shows 90,000 to 110,000 clones, about 83% found once; its top ten account for roughly 13%. This CDR3 has 18 residues. The V and J genes are TRBV21-1 and TRBJ1-4; TRBD1, the table's D call, was not compared with the DNA. TRBV21-1 constitutes a pseudogene. The sequenced material came from blood. This receptor was obtained from a woman aged 50 to 60 in good health. In DNA, the CDR3 is TGTGCCAGGTGGTTACCGGGACAATTTATCACGTTGTGCGAAAAACTGTTTTTT. Its protein is CARWLPGQFITLCEKLFF.